Following are 18 T cell receptor beta chains from one sample sequenced in a study of blood T cell repertoires in COVID-19. The data were produced by immunoSEQ multiplex PCR, yet TCRdb's version contains in-frame clones alone and is incomplete. The sample has over 200,000 clones, around 86% seen once. Input material: peripheral blood. Receptors originate from a human donor in a cohort sampled during active COVID-19.

The V call is TRBV7-8, the J call TRBJ1-1, with TRBD1 as a possible D gene (5 bases). Per the germline V gene, CDR1 is SGHVS and CDR2 is FQNEAQ. CDR3 size: 13 residues. CDR3 bases: TGTGCTGCCAGACGGGGGAAGAACACTGAAGCTTTCTTT. Translated: CAARRGKNTEAFF.

This chain links TRBV5-1 with TRBJ2-1, with 9 bases that match TRBD2. J was trimmed by 0 bases and V by 4 bases; bases with no gene match: 5. From germline, CDR1 is SGHRS and CDR2 YFSETQ. This CDR3 region has 16 residues. The CDR3 nucleotides are TGCGCCAGCAGCCTTGATAGCGGGAGCTCCTACAATGAGCAGTTCTTC. It codes for CASSLDSGSSYNEQFF.

This clone was picked up a small number of times. This rearrangement joins TRBV19 to TRBJ2-7, with D perhaps matching TRBD1 (5 bases). Germline CDR1 and CDR2: LNHDA and SQIVND (reference sequence). Trimming took off 2 bases at V and 0 bases at J, with 11 bases between the two ends. The length of the CDR3 is 15 residues. The CDR3: CASSITGAGSYEQYF. CDR3 nucleotides: TGTGCCAGTAGTATAACTGGGGCTGGCTCCTACGAGCAGTACTTC.

V usage is TRBV30 and J usage is TRBJ2-7, with 9 nucleotides matching TRBD1. The germline CDR1 and CDR2 sequences are GTSNPN and SVGIG (reference sequence). V trimming: 1 base; J trimming: 3 bases; junction bases outside the gene matches: 7. This CDR3 contains 15 residues. CDR3 DNA: TGTGCCTGGAGTGAAGCGACAGGGGGGATCTACGAGCAGTACTTC. Its translation is CAWSEATGGIYEQYF.

The gene calls are TRBV5-4 and TRBJ2-6; the D gene is possibly TRBD2 (6 bases). Germline CDR1 reads SGHNT; CDR2 reads YYREEE (reference sequence). The CDR3 totals 15 residues. Between the trimmed V and J ends, which lost 5 bases and 0 bases, there was a span of 9 bases. The CDR3 spells CASREGGSGANVLTF. The CDR3, as DNA: TGTGCCAGCAGGGAGGGCGGCTCTGGGGCCAACGTCCTGACTTTC.

The chain links TRBV29-1 to TRBJ1-2; 8 nucleotides line up with TRBD1. Germline lookup yields CDR1 SQVTM and CDR2 ANQGSEA. V was pared by 5 bases and J by 6 bases, with 8 bases of the junction left unmatched. CDR3 length: 13 amino acids. CDR3 sequence: CSVSSGQGDGYTF. CDR3 coding DNA: TGCAGCGTTAGTTCCGGACAGGGAGATGGCTACACCTTC.

The gene calls are TRBV20-1 and TRBJ1-1, with a weak D call TRBD1 (5 bases). The CDR3 runs to 14 residues. Germline values: CDR1 DFQATT, CDR2 SNEGSKA (reference sequence). V was shortened by 3 bases and J by 1 base, with 12 bases between the two germline ends. CDR3: CSASKGVRNTEAFF. The CDR3 nucleotides read TGCAGTGCTAGTAAAGGGGTTCGGAACACTGAAGCTTTCTTT.

The chain couples TRBV7-7 to TRBJ1-1, with D possibly TRBD1 on 5 matching bases. The CDR3 has 12 residues. Germline lookup yields CDR1 SSHAT and CDR2 FNYEAQ (reference sequence). The V end was cut by 6 bases, the J end by 6 bases, with 11 bases between. The CDR3 protein is CASRRGYAEAFF. The CDR3 coding sequence is TGTGCCAGCAGGCGGGGGTACGCTGAAGCTTTCTTT.

The rearrangement uses TRBV7-9 and TRBJ2-7; TRBD1 is a possible D gene (5 bases). Germline CDR1 reads SEHNR; CDR2 reads FQNEAQ (reference sequence). This CDR3 is built from 13 residues. V gave up 2 bases and J gave up 3 bases, with 8 bases separating them. The CDR3 DNA sequence: TGTGCCAGCAGCTTACCGCAGGGCTACGAGCAGTACTTC. Encoded protein: CASSLPQGYEQYF.

The chain employs TRBV5-5 and TRBJ2-5; D is possibly TRBD1 (6 bases). The germline V gene has CDR1 SGHKS and CDR2 YYEKEE (reference sequence). This CDR3 comprises 14 residues. The V and J ends lost 7 bases and 5 bases respectively, with 18 bases between them. CDR3 DNA: TGTGCCAGCCTTCAGCTTAGTACAGGGGAGACCCAGTACTTC. Translation gives CASLQLSTGETQYF.

This clone is a singleton in its sample. The chain carries TRBV28 and TRBJ2-7; D gene ambiguous. Germline-derived CDR1 and CDR2 are MDHEN and SYDVKM. This CDR3 is built from 14 residues. V lost 3 bases to trimming and J lost 0 bases, with 9 bases between them. CDR3 nucleotide sequence: TGTGCCAGCAGTTTTTGGAGTAGCTCCTACGAGCAGTACTTC. Translating it yields CASSFWSSSYEQYF.

V is TRBV18 and J is TRBJ2-5; TRBD1 matches at 9 bases. The V gene's germline CDR1 is KGHSH and CDR2 LQKENI. The CDR3 runs 15 residues. J gave up 1 base and V 4 bases, and 4 bases lay outside the gene matches. The CDR3 nucleotides read TGTGCCAGCTCACTCGGGACAGGGCCCCAAGAGACCCAGTACTTC. The encoded protein is CASSLGTGPQETQYF.

This clone was recorded only once. In DNA, the CDR3 is TGTGCCACCAGCAGAGTTATAGGGGGATGGAACACCGGGGAGCTGTTTTTT. Translated, it gives CATSRVIGGWNTGELFF. This chain joins TRBV15 and TRBJ2-2; possibly TRBD1 for D (6 bases). Germline V lookup: CDR1 LNHNV, CDR2 YYDKDF (reference sequence). The CDR3 runs 17 residues. With 1 base removed from V and 1 base from J, the gap between germline ends came to 13 bases.

The rearrangement joins TRBV18 to TRBJ2-1; 9 bases line up with TRBD1. The V segment lost 3 bases and the J segment 7 bases; nucleotides outside the gene matches: 13. There are 17 residues in the CDR3. Germline lookup yields CDR1 KGHSH and CDR2 LQKENI. The CDR3 here is CASSPPRTGTGRNEQFF. The CDR3 nucleotides read TGTGCCAGCTCACCCCCCCGTACCGGGACAGGGCGGAATGAGCAGTTCTTC.

The gene calls are TRBV11-2 and TRBJ2-7; no reliable D call. Trimming cost V 4 bases and J 0 bases, with 16 bases left between them. This CDR3 has 16 amino acids. Looked up from germline, CDR1 is SGHAT and CDR2 is FQNNGV. The CDR3 DNA follows: TGTGCCAGCAGCTCTACCGGGTCCATCAGCTCCTACGAGCAGTACTTC. Translated: CASSSTGSISSYEQYF.

The chain combines TRBV9 with TRBJ1-6, with a tentative D call TRBD1 (6 bases). Trimming took 0 bases from V and 2 from J, leaving 6 bases between them. The CDR3 runs 15 residues. Germline values: CDR1 SGDLS, CDR2 YYNGEE. In DNA form, the CDR3 reads TGTGCCAGCAGCGTAGAGGGGGCCTATAATTCACCCCTCCACTTT. Its translation is CASSVEGAYNSPLHF. The full variable domain, with the rest looked up from reference TRBV9 and TRBJ1-6, is DSGVTQTPKHLITATGQRVTLRCSPRSGDLSVYWYQQSLDQGLQFLIQYYNGEERAKGNILERFSAQQFPDLHSELNLSSLELGDSALYFCASSVEGAYNSPLHFGNGTRLTVT.

V gene TRBV7-8 combines with J gene TRBJ2-6; D is possibly TRBD2 (7 bases). The CDR3 covers 19 residues. The V gene lost 4 bases and the J gene lost 3 bases, with 22 bases spanning the gap. The germline V gene encodes CDR1 SGHVS and CDR2 FQNEAQ. The CDR3 sequence is CASSSRVVGGRGGANVLTF. In nucleotides, the CDR3 is TGTGCCAGCAGCTCCAGGGTTGTCGGGGGGCGCGGTGGGGCCAACGTCCTGACTTTC.

The rearrangement joins TRBV29-1 to TRBJ2-2; 9 bases agree with TRBD1. CDR1 and CDR2 from the germline V gene are SQVTM and ANQGSEA. CDR3 length: 13 amino acids. The junction had 6 bases not matched to a gene; V was cut back by 7 bases and J by 6 bases. The CDR3 protein is CSAGQGSSGELFF. CDR3 bases: TGCAGCGCGGGACAGGGTTCGTCCGGGGAGCTGTTTTTT.